This T cell receptor (beta chain) was obtained from a study of technical replicates of blood from a few donors. V shed 2 bases and J shed 3 bases, with 13 bases lying between them. This CDR3 is 15 amino acids long. Germline V gene lookup returns CDR1 KGHSH and CDR2 LQKENI. This table comes from immunoSEQ multiplex PCR, and its TCRdb copy is limited to in-frame clones, with some not included. The data contain more than 90,000 clones, more than 90% of them singletons. The chain recombines TRBV18 with TRBJ1-1; possibly TRBD1 for D (6 bases). Sequencing was performed on T cells isolated from PBMCs. The TCR originated in a human donor in good health. CDR3 DNA sequence: TGTGCCAGCTCACCAAAGACAGGTCTGGACACTGAAGCTTTCTTT. Translating it yields CASSPKTGLDTEAFF.